The T cell receptor beta chain described here comes from a study of blood T cell repertoires in COVID-19. Study-level information: T cells, B-cell-depleted T cells, or PBMCs supplied cDNA or gDNA.

The repertoire was sequenced with immunoSEQ multiplex PCR; TCRdb's copy has only in-frame clones and lacks some. There are roughly 170,000 clones in the sample; approximately 87% occur only once, and 12% lies in the top ten. Patients at the Seattle site were enrolled during active infection and followed longitudinally. Trimming stripped 1 base from V and 6 bases from J, with 18 bases between. The CDR3 runs to 16 residues. Germline loops: CDR1 SGDLS, CDR2 YYNGEE. The sequenced sample consisted of peripheral blood. The clonotype originates from a woman in her sixties or seventies with COVID-19, enrolled during active disease. The chain has TRBV9 and TRBJ2-3; TRBD1 is a possible D gene (6 bases). The CDR3 DNA is TGTGCCAGCAGCGTACGAGCTCCCACAGGGACCGATACGCAGTATTTT. This gives the protein CASSVRAPTGTDTQYF. Together with reference TRBV9 and TRBJ2-3, the CDR3 gives the full variable domain: DSGVTQTPKHLITATGQRVTLRCSPRSGDLSVYWYQQSLDQGLQFLIQYYNGEERAKGNILERFSAQQFPDLHSELNLSSLELGDSALYFCASSVRAPTGTDTQYFGPGTRLTVL.